This is a list of T cell receptor beta chains from one sample in a study of T cells of healthy individuals. TCRdb reprocessed the 5' RACE reads with MiXCR, giving one entry per CDR3 protein. The table lists 95,000 to 100,000 distinct CDR3 sequences, 17% of them singletons. The origin of the receptors is a human donor in good health. CDR3s include the opening cysteine and the closing phenylalanine or tryptophan. Each record gives: V gene, D gene, J gene, clone size, CDR3 protein, CDR3 DNA. The D gene is left open where the match is weak. Clone size, where shown, is once, few, many, or a class for clones that have expanded.

TRBV18,TRBD1,TRBJ2-3,many,CASSPQGQGAQDTQYF,TGTGCCAGCTCACCACAGGGACAGGGGGCGCAAGATACGCAGTATTTT
TRBV2,TRBD1,TRBJ1-5,-,CASRKEGQGVGGNQPQHF,TGTGCCAGCAGGAAGGAGGGACAGGGGGTTGGGGGCAATCAGCCCCAGCATTTT
TRBV5-1,TRBD2,TRBJ2-2,-,CASSQQGGVYTGELFF,TGCGCCAGCAGCCAGCAGGGAGGGGTGTACACCGGGGAGCTGTTTTTT
TRBV20-1,-,TRBJ1-2,-,CSASATSYGYTF,TGCAGTGCTAGTGCGACGTCCTATGGCTACACCTTC
TRBV4-3,TRBD2,TRBJ2-5,-,CASSQLAGEETQYF,TGCGCCAGCAGCCAACTAGCGGGAGAAGAGACCCAGTACTTC
TRBV6-1,-,TRBJ2-4,-,CASSEEAGVWDIQYF,TGTGCCAGCAGTGAAGAAGCTGGGGTATGGGACATTCAGTACTTC
TRBV28,-,TRBJ2-7,-,CASSLQSYEQYF,TGTGCCAGCAGTTTACAGTCCTACGAGCAGTACTTC
TRBV7-2,TRBD2,TRBJ2-1,few,CASSLATSGGAKFF,TGTGCCAGCAGCTTAGCTACTAGCGGGGGGGCCAAGTTCTTC
TRBV13,-,TRBJ2-1,-,CAVNRGLSSYNEQFF,TGTGCCGTAAACAGAGGGCTAAGCTCCTACAATGAGCAGTTCTTC
TRBV12-3/TRBV12-4,-,TRBJ2-2,-,CASSWGGRELFF,TGTGCCAGCAGCTGGGGGGGCAGGGAGCTGTTTTTT
TRBV7-9,-,TRBJ2-1,-,CASSLGSLVSEQFF,TGTGCCAGCAGCTTAGGATCCCTAGTTAGTGAGCAGTTCTTC
TRBV2,-,TRBJ2-1,many,CASRPYNEQFF,TGTGCCAGCAGACCCTACAATGAGCAGTTCTTC
TRBV20-1,-,TRBJ2-7,-,CSAQSSTRSYEQYF,TGCAGTGCTCAATCATCTACTCGATCCTACGAGCAGTACTTC
TRBV5-6,-,TRBJ1-5,few,CASSPGTPYSNQPQHF,TGTGCCAGCAGCCCGGGGACGCCTTATAGCAATCAGCCCCAGCATTTT
TRBV7-9,TRBD2,TRBJ2-7,few,CASSSQSQTSGGLYEQYF,TGTGCCAGCAGTTCCCAATCCCAGACTAGCGGGGGGTTGTACGAGCAGTACTTC
TRBV20-1,-,TRBJ2-7,-,CSAREGDYEQYF,TGCAGTGCTAGAGAGGGGGATTACGAGCAGTACTTC
TRBV7-9,-,TRBJ1-5,few,CASSLAGLNQPQHF,TGTGCCAGCAGCTTAGCAGGGTTAAATCAGCCCCAGCATTTT
TRBV12-3/TRBV12-4,-,TRBJ1-4,few,CASSFSGQSVKLFF,TGTGCCAGCAGTTTCTCTGGACAGTCGGTAAAACTGTTTTTT